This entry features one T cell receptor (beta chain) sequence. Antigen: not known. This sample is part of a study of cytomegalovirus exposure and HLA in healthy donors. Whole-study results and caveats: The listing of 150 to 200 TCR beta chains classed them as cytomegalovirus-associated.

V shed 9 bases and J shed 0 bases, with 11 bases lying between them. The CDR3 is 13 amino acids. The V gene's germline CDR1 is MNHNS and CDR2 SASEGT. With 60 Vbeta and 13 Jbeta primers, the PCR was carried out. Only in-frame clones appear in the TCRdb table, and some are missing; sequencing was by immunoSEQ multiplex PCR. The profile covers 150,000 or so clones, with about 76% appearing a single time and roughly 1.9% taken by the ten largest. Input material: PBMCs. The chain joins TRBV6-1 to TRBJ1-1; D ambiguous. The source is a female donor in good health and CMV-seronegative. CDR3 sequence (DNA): TGTGCCAGTAGTACAGAACTGAACACTGAAGCTTTCTTT. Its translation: CASSTELNTEAFF.